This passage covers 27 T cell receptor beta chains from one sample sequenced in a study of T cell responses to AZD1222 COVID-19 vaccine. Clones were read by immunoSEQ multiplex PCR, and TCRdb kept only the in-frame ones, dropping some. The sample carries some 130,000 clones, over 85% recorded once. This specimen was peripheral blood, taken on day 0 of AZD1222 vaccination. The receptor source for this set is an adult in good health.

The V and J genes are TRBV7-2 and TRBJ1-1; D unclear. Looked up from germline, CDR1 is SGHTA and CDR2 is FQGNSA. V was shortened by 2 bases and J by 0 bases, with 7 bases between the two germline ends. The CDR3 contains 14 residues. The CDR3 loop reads CASSLKTVNTEAFF. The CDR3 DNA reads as TGTGCCAGCAGCTTAAAAACAGTGAACACTGAAGCTTTCTTT.

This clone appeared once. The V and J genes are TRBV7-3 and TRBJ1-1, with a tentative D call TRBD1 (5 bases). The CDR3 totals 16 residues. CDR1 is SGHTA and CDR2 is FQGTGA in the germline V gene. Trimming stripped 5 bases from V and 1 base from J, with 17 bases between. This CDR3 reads CASSEFGGRGNTEAFF. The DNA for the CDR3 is TGTGCCAGCAGCGAGTTTGGGGGTAGAGGGAACACTGAAGCTTTCTTT.

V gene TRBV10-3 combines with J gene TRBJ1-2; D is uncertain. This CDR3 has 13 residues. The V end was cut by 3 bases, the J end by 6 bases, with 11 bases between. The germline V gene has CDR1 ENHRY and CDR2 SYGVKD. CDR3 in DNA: TGTGCCATCAGTGATTCGGGGAGGGATGGCTACACCTTC. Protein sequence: CAISDSGRDGYTF.

CDR3 amino acids: CASSLDRASYEQYF. CDR3 DNA sequence: TGTGCCAGCAGTCTAGACAGGGCCTCCTACGAGCAGTACTTC. The chain uses TRBV6-5 and TRBJ2-7, with 7 bases fitting TRBD1. V was clipped by 5 bases and J by 0 bases; unmatched bases: 4. There are 14 residues in the CDR3. Germline V gene data show CDR1 as MNHEY and CDR2 as SVGAGI.

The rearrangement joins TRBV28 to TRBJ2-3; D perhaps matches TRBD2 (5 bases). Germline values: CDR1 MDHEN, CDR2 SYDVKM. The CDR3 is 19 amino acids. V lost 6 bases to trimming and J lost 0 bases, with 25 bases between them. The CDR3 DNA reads TGTGCCAGCAGCCCTTCCGGGGTCCTGAGACTACCGAGCACAGATACGCAGTATTTT. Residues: CASSPSGVLRLPSTDTQYF.

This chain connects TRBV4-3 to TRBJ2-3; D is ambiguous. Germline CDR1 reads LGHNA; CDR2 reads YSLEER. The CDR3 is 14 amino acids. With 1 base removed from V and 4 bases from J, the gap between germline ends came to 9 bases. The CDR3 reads CASSQVRSADTQYF. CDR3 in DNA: TGCGCCAGCAGCCAAGTACGGAGCGCAGATACGCAGTATTTT.

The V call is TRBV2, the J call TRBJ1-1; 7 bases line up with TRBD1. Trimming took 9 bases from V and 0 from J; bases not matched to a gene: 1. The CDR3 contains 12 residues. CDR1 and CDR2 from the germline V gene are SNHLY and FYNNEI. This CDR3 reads CARDRVNTEAFF. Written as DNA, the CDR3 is TGTGCCAGAGACAGGGTGAACACTGAAGCTTTCTTT.

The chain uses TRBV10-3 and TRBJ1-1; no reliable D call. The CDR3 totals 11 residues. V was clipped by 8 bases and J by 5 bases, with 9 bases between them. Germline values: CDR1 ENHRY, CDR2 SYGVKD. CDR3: CAIRTETEAFF. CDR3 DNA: TGTGCCATCCGCACGGAGACTGAAGCTTTCTTT.

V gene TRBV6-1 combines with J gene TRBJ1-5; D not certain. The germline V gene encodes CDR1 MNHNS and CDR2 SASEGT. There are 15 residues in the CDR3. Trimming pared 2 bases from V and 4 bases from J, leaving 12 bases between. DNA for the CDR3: TGTGCCAGCAGTGAACGAACCGAACGGAATCAGCCCCAGCATTTT. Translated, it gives CASSERTERNQPQHF.

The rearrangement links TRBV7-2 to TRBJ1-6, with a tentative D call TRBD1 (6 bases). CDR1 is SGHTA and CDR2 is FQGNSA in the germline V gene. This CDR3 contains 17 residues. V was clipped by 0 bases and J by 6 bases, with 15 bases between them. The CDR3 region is CASSLASGELANSPLHF. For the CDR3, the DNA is TGTGCCAGCAGCTTAGCCTCAGGGGAGCTGGCTAATTCACCCCTCCACTTT. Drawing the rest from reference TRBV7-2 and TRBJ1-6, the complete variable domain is GAGVSQSPSNKVTEKGKDVELRCDPISGHTALYWYRQSLGQGLEFLIYFQGNSAPDKSGLPSDRFSAERTGGSVSTLTIQRTQQEDSAVYLCASSLASGELANSPLHFGNGTRLTVT.

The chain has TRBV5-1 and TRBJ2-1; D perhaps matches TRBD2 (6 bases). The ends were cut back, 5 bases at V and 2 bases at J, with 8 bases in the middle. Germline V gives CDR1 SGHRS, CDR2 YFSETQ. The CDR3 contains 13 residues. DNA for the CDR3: TGCGCCAGCAGAAGCGGGCCCTACAATGAGCAGTTCTTC. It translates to CASRSGPYNEQFF.

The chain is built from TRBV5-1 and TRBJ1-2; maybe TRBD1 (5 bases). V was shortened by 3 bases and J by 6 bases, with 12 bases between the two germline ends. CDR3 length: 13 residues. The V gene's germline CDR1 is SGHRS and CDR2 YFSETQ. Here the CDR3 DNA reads TGCGCCAGCAGCTCCTTGATAGGGGATGGCTACACCTTC. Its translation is CASSSLIGDGYTF.

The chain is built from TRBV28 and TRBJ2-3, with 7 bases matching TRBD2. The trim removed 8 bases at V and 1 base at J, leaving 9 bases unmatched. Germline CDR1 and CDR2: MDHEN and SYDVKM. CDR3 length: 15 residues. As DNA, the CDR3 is TGTGCCAGCCCACGGACTAGAGAGGGCACAGATACGCAGTATTTT. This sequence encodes CASPRTREGTDTQYF.

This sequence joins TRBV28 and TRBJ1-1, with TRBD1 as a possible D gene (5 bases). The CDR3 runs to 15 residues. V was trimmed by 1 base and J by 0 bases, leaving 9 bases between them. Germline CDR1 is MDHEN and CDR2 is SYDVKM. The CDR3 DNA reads TGTGCCAGCAGTTTATTACAGGTACTGAACACTGAAGCTTTCTTT. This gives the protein CASSLLQVLNTEAFF.

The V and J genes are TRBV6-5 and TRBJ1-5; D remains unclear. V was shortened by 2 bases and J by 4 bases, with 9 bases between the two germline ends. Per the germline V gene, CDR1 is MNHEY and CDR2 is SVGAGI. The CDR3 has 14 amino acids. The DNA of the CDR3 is TGTGCCAGCAGTTACAGGGAATTGAATCAGCCCCAGCATTTT. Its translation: CASSYRELNQPQHF.

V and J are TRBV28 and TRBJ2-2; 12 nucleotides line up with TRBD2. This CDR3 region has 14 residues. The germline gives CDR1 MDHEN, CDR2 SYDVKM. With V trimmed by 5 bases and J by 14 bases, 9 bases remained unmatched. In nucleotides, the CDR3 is TGTGCCAGCAGTCCTACTAGCGGGAGGTCTCCACTGTTTTTT. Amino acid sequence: CASSPTSGRSPLFF.

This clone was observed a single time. For the CDR3, the DNA is TGTGCCAGCAGGCGGGACAGAAACTATGGCTACACCTTC. Its protein product is CASRRDRNYGYTF. J is TRBJ1-2 and V is TRBV7-2; 7 bases agree with TRBD1. V shed 6 bases, J shed 2 bases, and the junction held 3 bases outside the gene matches. Germline V gene lookup returns CDR1 SGHTA and CDR2 FQGNSA. CDR3 size: 13 residues.

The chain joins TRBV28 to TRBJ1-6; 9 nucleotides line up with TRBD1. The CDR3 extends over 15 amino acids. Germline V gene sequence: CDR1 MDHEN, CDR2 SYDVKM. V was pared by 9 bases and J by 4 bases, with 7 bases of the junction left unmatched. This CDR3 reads CASRTGEIYNSPLHF. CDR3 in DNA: TGTGCCAGTCGGACAGGGGAGATTTATAATTCACCCCTCCACTTT.

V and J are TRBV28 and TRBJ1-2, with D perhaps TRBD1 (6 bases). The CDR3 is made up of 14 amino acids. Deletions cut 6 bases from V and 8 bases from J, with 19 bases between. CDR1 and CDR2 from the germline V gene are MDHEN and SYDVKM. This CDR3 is CASRQYITGSGYTF. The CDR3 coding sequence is TGTGCCAGCAGACAATATATTACAGGGAGCGGCTACACCTTC.

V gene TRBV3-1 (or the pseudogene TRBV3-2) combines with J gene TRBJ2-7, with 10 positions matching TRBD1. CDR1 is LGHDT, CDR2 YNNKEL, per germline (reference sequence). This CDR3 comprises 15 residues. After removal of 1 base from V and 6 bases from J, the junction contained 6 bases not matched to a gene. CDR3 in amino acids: CASSQAWDRGAEQYF. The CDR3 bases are TGTGCCAGCAGCCAAGCTTGGGACAGGGGTGCCGAGCAGTACTTC.

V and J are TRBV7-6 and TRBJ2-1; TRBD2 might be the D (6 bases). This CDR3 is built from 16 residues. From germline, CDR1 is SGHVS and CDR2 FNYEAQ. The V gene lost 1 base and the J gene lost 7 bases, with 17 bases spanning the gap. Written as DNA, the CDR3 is TGTGCCAGCAGCTTAGTGGAGGGTGGGGTCAGAAATGAGCAGTTCTTC. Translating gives CASSLVEGGVRNEQFF. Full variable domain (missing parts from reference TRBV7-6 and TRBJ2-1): GAGVSQSPRYKVTKRGQDVALRCDPISGHVSLYWYRQALGQGPEFLTYFNYEAQQDKSGLPNDRFSAERPEGSISTLTIQRTEQRDSAMYRCASSLVEGGVRNEQFFGPGTRLTVL.

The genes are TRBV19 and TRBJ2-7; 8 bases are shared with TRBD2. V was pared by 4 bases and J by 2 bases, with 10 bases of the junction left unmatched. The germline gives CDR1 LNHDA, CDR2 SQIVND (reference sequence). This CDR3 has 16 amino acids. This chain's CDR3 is CASSNQATSGPYEQYF. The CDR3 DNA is TGTGCCAGTAGTAATCAGGCCACTAGCGGACCCTACGAGCAGTACTTC.

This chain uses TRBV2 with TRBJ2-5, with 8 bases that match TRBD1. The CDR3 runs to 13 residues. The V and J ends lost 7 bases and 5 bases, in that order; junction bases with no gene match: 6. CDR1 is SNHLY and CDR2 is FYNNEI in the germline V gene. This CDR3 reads CASNGQGRETQYF. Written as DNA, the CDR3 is TGTGCCAGCAATGGACAGGGTCGCGAGACCCAGTACTTC.

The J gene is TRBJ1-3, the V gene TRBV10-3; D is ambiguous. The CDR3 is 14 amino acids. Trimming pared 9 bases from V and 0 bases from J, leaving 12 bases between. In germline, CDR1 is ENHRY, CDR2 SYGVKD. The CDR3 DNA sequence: TGTGCCATTGGACTGGACTCCTCTGGAAACACCATATATTTT. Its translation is CAIGLDSSGNTIYF.

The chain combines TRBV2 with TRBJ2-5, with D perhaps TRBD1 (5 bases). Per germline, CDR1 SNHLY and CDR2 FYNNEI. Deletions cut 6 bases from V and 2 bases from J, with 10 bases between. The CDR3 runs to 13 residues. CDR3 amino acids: CASRRQQQETQYF. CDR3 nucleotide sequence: TGTGCCAGCAGACGACAGCAACAAGAGACCCAGTACTTC.

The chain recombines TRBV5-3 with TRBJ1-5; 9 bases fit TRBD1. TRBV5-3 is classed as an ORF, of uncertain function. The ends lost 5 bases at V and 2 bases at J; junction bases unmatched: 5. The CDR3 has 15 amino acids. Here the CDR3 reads CARSYRDRGNQPQHF. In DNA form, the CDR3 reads TGTGCCAGAAGTTACCGGGACAGGGGCAATCAGCCCCAGCATTTT.

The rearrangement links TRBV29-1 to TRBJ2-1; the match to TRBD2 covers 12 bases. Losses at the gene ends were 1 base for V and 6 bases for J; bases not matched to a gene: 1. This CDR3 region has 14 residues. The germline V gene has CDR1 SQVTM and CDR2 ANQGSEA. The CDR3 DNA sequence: TGCAGCGTTGAAGGGACTAGCGGGGCCAATGAGCAGTTCTTC. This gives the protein CSVEGTSGANEQFF.